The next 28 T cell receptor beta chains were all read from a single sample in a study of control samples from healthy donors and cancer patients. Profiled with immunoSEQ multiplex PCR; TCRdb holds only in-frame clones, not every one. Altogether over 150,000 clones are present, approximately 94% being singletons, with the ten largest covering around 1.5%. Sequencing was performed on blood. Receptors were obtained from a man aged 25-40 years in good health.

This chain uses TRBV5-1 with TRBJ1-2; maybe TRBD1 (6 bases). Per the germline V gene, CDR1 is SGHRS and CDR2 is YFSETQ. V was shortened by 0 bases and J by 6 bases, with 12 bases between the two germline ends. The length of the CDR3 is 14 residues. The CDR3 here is CASSLEGGKDGYTF. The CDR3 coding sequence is TGCGCCAGCAGCTTGGAAGGGGGGAAGGATGGCTACACCTTC.

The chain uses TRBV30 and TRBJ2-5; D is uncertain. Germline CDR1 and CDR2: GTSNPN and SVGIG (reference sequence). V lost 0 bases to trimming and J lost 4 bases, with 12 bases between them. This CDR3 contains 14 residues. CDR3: CAWSVLAVPETQYF. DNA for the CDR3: TGTGCCTGGAGTGTACTGGCAGTTCCAGAGACCCAGTACTTC.

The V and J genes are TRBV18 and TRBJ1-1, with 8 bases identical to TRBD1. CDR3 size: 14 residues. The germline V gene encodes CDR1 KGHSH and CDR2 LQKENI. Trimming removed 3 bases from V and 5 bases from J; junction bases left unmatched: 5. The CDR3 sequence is CASSPGQGSTEAFF. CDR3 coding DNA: TGTGCCAGCTCACCTGGACAGGGTAGTACTGAAGCTTTCTTT.

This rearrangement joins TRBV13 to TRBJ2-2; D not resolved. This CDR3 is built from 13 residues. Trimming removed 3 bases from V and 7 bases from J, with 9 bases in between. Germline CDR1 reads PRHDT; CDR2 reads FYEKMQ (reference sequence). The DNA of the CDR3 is TGTGCCAGCAGCTTTTTTGGAATCGGGGAGCTGTTTTTT. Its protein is CASSFFGIGELFF. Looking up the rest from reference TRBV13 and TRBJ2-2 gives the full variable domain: AAGVIQSPRHLIKEKRETATLKCYPIPRHDTVYWYQQGPGQDPQFLISFYEKMQSDKGSIPDRFSAQQFSDYHSELNMSSLELGDSALYFCASSFFGIGELFFGEGSRLTVL.

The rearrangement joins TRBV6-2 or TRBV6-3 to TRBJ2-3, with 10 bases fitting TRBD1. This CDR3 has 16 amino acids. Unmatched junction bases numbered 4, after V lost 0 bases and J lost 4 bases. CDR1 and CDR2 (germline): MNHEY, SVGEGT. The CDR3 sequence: CASSYSRTGGADTQYF. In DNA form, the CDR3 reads TGTGCCAGCAGTTACTCCCGGACAGGGGGAGCAGATACGCAGTATTTT.

CDR3 region: CASSDTGTGGKPQHF. CDR3 DNA: TGTGCCAGTAGTGACACCGGGACAGGGGGCAAACCCCAGCATTTT. The gene calls are TRBV19 and TRBJ1-5; 12 bases agree with TRBD1. The CDR3 length is 15 residues. CDR1 LNHDA and CDR2 SQIVND come from the germline V gene (reference sequence). J lost 10 bases, V lost 5 bases, and 9 bases had no gene match.

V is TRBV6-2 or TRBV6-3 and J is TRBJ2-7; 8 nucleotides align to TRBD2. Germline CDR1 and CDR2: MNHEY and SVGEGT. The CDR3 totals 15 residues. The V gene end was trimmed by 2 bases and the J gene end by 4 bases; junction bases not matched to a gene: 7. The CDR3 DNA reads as TGTGCCAGCAGTTACGGGTTAGCGGGGTTTTACGAGCAGTACTTC. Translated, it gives CASSYGLAGFYEQYF.

The chain's CDR3 is CASSSGRDYEQYF. In DNA form, the CDR3 reads TGTGCCAGCAGTTCGGGACGCGACTACGAGCAGTACTTC. V is TRBV12-3 or TRBV12-4 and J is TRBJ2-7; D may match TRBD1 or TRBD2 (5 bases each). The CDR3 is 13 amino acids. V was pared by 4 bases and J by 3 bases, with 10 bases between.

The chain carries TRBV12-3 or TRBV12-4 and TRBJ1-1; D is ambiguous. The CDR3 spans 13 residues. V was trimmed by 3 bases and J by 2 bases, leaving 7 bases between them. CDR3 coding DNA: TGTGCCAGCAGTTTCCTAGCAAACACTGAAGCTTTCTTT. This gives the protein CASSFLANTEAFF.

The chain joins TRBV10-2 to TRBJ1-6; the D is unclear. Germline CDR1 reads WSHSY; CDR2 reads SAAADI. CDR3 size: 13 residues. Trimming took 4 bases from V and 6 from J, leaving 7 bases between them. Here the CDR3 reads CASSGNLNSPLHF. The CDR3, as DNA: TGCGCCAGCAGTGGGAACCTTAATTCACCCCTCCACTTT.

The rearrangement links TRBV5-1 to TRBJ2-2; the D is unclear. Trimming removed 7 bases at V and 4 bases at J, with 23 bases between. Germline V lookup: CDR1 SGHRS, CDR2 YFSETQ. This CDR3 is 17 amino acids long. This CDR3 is CASGTTRLRLGTGELFF. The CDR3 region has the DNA TGCGCCAGCGGAACCACGCGGCTAAGGCTTGGCACCGGGGAGCTGTTTTTT.

CDR3 nucleotide sequence: TGTGCCAGCAGTTTATCTCAGGGGGGAAACACTGAAGCTTTCTTT. Translation gives CASSLSQGGNTEAFF. The V and J genes are TRBV27 and TRBJ1-1; 7 bases map to TRBD1. V was pared by 0 bases and J by 2 bases, with 3 bases of the junction left unmatched. The CDR3 is 15 residues long. The germline CDR1 and CDR2 sequences are MNHEY and SMNVEV (reference sequence).

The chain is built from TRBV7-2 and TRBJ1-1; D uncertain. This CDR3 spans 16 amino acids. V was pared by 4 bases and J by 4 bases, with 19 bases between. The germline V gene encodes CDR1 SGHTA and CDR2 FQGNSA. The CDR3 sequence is CASSWRRGRVGTEAFF. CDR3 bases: TGTGCCAGCAGCTGGCGGAGAGGGAGAGTTGGCACTGAAGCTTTCTTT.

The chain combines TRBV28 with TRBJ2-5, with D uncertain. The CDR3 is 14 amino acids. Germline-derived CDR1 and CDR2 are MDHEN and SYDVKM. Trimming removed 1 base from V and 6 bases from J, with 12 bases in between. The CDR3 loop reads CASSLSDGRQTQYF. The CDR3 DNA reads TGTGCCAGCAGTTTATCGGACGGGCGGCAGACCCAGTACTTC.

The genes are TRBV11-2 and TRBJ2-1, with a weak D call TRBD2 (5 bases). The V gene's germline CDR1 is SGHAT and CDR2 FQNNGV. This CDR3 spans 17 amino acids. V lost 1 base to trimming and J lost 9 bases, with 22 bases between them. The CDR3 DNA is TGTGCCAGCAGCTTAGTTACGGCGCAGAGGGATAACGGTGAGCAGTTCTTC. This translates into CASSLVTAQRDNGEQFF. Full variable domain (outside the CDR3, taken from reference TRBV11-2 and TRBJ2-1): EAGVAQSPRYKIIEKRQSVAFWCNPISGHATLYWYQQILGQGPKLLIQFQNNGVVDDSQLPKDRFSAERLKGVDSTLKIQPAKLEDSAVYLCASSLVTAQRDNGEQFFGPGTRLTVL.

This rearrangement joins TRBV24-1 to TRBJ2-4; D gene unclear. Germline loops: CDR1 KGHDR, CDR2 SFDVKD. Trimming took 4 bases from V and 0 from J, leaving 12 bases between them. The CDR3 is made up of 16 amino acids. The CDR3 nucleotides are TGTGCCACCAGTGAAATTCTCCCACTAGCCAAAAACATTCAGTACTTC. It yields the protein CATSEILPLAKNIQYF.

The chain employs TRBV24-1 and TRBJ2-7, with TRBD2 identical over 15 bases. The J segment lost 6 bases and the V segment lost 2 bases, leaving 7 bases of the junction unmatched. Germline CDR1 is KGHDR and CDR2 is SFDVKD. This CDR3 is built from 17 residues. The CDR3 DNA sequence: TGTGCCACCAGTGATTCCGGGACTAGCGGGAGGATAGGCGAGCAGTACTTC. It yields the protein CATSDSGTSGRIGEQYF.

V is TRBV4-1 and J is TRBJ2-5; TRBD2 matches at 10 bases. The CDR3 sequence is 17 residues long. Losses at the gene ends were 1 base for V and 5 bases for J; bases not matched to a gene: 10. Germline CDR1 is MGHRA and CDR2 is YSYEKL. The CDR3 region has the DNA TGCGCCAGCAGCCAAGGAAGGACTAGCGGCCTAGGGGAGACCCAGTACTTC. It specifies CASSQGRTSGLGETQYF.

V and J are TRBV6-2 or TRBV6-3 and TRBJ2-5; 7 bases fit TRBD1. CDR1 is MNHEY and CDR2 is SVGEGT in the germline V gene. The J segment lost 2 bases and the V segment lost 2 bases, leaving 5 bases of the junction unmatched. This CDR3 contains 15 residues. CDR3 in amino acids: CASSYGTTGQETQYF. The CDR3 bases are TGTGCCAGCAGTTACGGGACGACAGGGCAAGAGACCCAGTACTTC.

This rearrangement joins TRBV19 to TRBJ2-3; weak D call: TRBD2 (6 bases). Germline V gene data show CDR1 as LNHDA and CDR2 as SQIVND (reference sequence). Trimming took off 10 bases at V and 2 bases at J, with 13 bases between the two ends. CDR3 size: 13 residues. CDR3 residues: CATIADNTDTQYF. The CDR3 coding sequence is TGTGCCACAATAGCGGACAACACAGATACGCAGTATTTT.

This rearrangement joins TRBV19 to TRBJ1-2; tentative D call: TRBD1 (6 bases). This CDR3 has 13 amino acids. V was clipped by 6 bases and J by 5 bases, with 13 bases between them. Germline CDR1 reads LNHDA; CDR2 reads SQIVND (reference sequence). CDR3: CASSGQTPYGYTF. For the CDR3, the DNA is TGTGCCAGTAGCGGACAGACCCCGTATGGCTACACCTTC.

The DNA of the CDR3 is TGCGCCAGCCAGGGACAGGTGAACACTGAAGCTTTCTTT. Encoded protein: CASQGQVNTEAFF. The chain links TRBV10-1 to TRBJ1-1, with 8 bases fitting TRBD1. Trimming cost V 8 bases and J 0 bases; bases outside gene matches: 2. The CDR3 runs to 13 residues. The V gene's germline CDR1 is WNHNN and CDR2 SYGVQD (reference sequence).

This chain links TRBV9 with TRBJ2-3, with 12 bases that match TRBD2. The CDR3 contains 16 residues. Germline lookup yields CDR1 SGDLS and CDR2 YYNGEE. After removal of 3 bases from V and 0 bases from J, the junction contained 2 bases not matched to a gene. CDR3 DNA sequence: TGTGCCAGCAGCGCAACTAGCGGGGGGAGCACAGATACGCAGTATTTT. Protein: CASSATSGGSTDTQYF.

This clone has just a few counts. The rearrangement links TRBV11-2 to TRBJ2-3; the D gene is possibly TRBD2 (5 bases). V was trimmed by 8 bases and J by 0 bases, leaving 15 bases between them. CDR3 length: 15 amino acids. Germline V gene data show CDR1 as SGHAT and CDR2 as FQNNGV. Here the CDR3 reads CASSGWDTSTDTQYF. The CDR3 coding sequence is TGTGCCAGCTCGGGATGGGATACTAGCACAGATACGCAGTATTTT.

The DNA of the CDR3 is TGTGCCAGCAGTTTTAGGCAGGGTGATTCACCCCTCCACTTT. Amino acid sequence: CASSFRQGDSPLHF. This chain links TRBV28 with TRBJ1-6, with D possibly being TRBD1 (5 bases). Germline-derived CDR1 and CDR2 are MDHEN and SYDVKM. CDR3 size: 14 residues. The V gene lost 3 bases and the J gene lost 8 bases, with 11 bases spanning the gap.

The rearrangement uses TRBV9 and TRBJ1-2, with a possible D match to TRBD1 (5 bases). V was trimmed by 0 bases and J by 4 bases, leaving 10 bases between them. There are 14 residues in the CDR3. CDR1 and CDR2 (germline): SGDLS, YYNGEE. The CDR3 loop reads CASSVGGERYGYTF. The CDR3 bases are TGTGCCAGCAGCGTAGGGGGGGAGCGCTATGGCTACACCTTC.

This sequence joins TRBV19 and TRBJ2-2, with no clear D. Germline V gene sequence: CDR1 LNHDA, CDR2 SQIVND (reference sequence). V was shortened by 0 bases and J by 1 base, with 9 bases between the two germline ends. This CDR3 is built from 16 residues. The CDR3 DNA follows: TGTGCCAGTAGTATAGATCGTCCTAGGAACACCGGGGAGCTGTTTTTT. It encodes CASSIDRPRNTGELFF.

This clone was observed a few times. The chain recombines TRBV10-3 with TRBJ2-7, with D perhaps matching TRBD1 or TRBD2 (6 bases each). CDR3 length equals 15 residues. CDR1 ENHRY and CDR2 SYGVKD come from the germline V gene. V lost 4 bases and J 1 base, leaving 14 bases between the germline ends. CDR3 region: CAISVGGRGSYEQYF. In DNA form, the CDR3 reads TGTGCCATCAGTGTGGGGGGTAGGGGGTCCTACGAGCAGTACTTC.